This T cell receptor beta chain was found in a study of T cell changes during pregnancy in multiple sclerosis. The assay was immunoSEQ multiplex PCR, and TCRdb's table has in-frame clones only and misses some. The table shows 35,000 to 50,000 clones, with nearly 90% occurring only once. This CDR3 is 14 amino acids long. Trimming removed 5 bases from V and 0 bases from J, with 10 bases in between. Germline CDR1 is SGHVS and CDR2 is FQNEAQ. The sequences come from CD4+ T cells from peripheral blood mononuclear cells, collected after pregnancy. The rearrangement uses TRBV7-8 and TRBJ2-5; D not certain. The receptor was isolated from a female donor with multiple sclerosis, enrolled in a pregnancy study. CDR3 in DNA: TGTGCCAGCAGCCTTTCCCCGGACCAAGAGACCCAGTACTTC. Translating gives CASSLSPDQETQYF.